The 25 T cell receptor beta chains below were found in one sample sequenced in a study of CD8+CD57+ T cells in acquired aplastic anemia. The TCR beta profiling, which covered VDJ combination and CDR3 sequence, was carried out using genomic DNA as the template. TCRdb analysed the reads with MiXCR anew, one entry per CDR3 protein. The sample lists 200,000 to 250,000 distinct CDR3 sequences, roughly 53% occurring once. Sequenced patients had shown CD8+CD57+ cell expansion by flow cytometry. What was sequenced was sorted CD4+, CD8+, or CD8+CD57+ T cells (not recorded which) from PBMCs. Receptors originate from a human donor with aplastic anemia.

This clonotype was counted only a few times. The chain employs TRBV12-3 or TRBV12-4 and TRBJ2-7; possibly TRBD2 for D (6 bases). Trimming shortened V by 0 bases and J by 5 bases, and 8 bases separated the two germline ends. CDR3 length equals 13 residues. The CDR3 sequence is CASSLARGDEQYF. The CDR3 DNA follows: TGTGCCAGCAGTTTAGCGCGCGGGGACGAGCAGTACTTC.

The V gene is TRBV2, the J gene TRBJ1-2; 7 positions match TRBD1. The CDR3 spans 16 residues. The V and J ends lost 7 bases and 7 bases, in that order; junction bases with no gene match: 18. Germline assignment: CDR1 SNHLY and CDR2 FYNNEI. The DNA of the CDR3 is TGTGCCAGCATTGAGGACAGGCTCATACTTAAGCTTGGCTACACCTTC. This sequence encodes CASIEDRLILKLGYTF.

This clonotype came up many times. The CDR3 loop is CASIANRDTEAFF. CDR3 DNA: TGTGCCAGCATTGCGAATCGGGACACTGAAGCTTTCTTT. The gene calls are TRBV7-9 and TRBJ1-1; D ambiguous. The CDR3 has 13 residues. Per the germline V gene, CDR1 is SEHNR and CDR2 is FQNEAQ (reference sequence). V gave up 7 bases and J gave up 3 bases, with 12 bases separating them.

This clonotype was counted between two and nine times. The chain is built from TRBV12-3 or TRBV12-4 and TRBJ1-2, with D possibly matching TRBD1 (6 bases). Trimming removed 1 base at V and 8 bases at J, with 14 bases between. The CDR3 extends over 14 amino acids. For the CDR3, the DNA is TGTGCCAGCAGTTTAGGCGGCAGGGGAGACGGCTACACCTTC. This sequence encodes CASSLGGRGDGYTF.

This clonotype was observed a handful of times. V gene TRBV30 combines with J gene TRBJ2-3; perhaps TRBD2 as D (5 bases). In germline, CDR1 is GTSNPN, CDR2 SVGIG (reference sequence). The CDR3 sequence is 15 residues long. V lost 0 bases and J lost 2, with 12 bases in between. CDR3 region: CAWSVSLALTDTQYF. The CDR3 coding sequence is TGTGCCTGGAGTGTATCCCTAGCCCTCACAGATACGCAGTATTTT.

The rearrangement links TRBV20-1 to TRBJ1-1, with D hard to call. Germline CDR1 is DFQATT and CDR2 is SNEGSKA (reference sequence). The V end lost 5 bases, the J end lost 2 bases, and 12 bases lay between the germline ends. This CDR3 has 13 residues. Here the CDR3 DNA reads TGCAGTGCTCTTGACACTTTTAACACTGAAGCTTTCTTT. This encodes CSALDTFNTEAFF.

This clonotype has more than one count but fewer than ten. J is TRBJ1-2 and V is TRBV18; D possibly corresponds to TRBD1 (6 bases). The germline gives CDR1 KGHSH, CDR2 LQKENI. CDR3 size: 15 residues. Trimming pared 3 bases from V and 4 bases from J, leaving 15 bases between. Here the CDR3 reads CASSPSQGSSYGYTF. CDR3 sequence (DNA): TGTGCCAGCTCACCCTCTCAGGGGTCGAGCTATGGCTACACCTTC.

The chain joins TRBV25-1 to TRBJ2-7, with D possibly being TRBD1 (5 bases). CDR1 is MGHDK and CDR2 is SYGVNS in the germline V gene. This CDR3 region has 15 residues. Trimming left V 6 bases short and J 7 bases short, with 22 bases between. The CDR3 DNA reads as TGTGCCAGCAGCCGAATGCGTCAGGGTCATCAGGAGCAGTACTTC. Its translation: CASSRMRQGHQEQYF.

This clonotype was found a few times. The chain carries TRBV6-5 and TRBJ1-2; D possibly corresponds to TRBD1 (5 bases). This CDR3 comprises 15 residues. Germline values: CDR1 MNHEY, CDR2 SVGAGI. Trimming removed 6 bases from V and 2 bases from J, with 16 bases in between. The CDR3 DNA is TGTGCCAGCAGCCGGGGGGACCCTAGAAACTATGGCTACACCTTC. This sequence encodes CASSRGDPRNYGYTF.

Many counts were recorded for this clonotype. The chain joins TRBV20-1 to TRBJ1-2; unclear D gene. The CDR3 runs to 16 residues. Trimming pared 1 base from V and 1 base from J, leaving 16 bases between. Germline assignment: CDR1 DFQATT and CDR2 SNEGSKA (reference sequence). CDR3 DNA sequence: TGCAGTGCTAGAGCGGCACAGCGGACCCATAACTATGGCTACACCTTC. This codes for CSARAAQRTHNYGYTF.

V gene TRBV12-3 or TRBV12-4 combines with J gene TRBJ1-2; D gene ambiguous. This CDR3 comprises 14 residues. V was trimmed by 3 bases and J by 0 bases, leaving 8 bases between them. The CDR3 region is CASSLDGTNYGYTF. CDR3 nucleotides: TGTGCCAGCAGTTTGGACGGCACTAACTATGGCTACACCTTC.

The chain recombines TRBV7-2 with TRBJ1-2; D is perhaps TRBD1 (6 bases). The CDR3 consists of 15 residues. Per the germline V gene, CDR1 is SGHTA and CDR2 is FQGNSA. V gave up 5 bases and J gave up 6 bases, with 19 bases separating them. CDR3 loop: CASSRGGVTWDGYTF. CDR3 coding DNA: TGTGCCAGCAGCCGCGGGGGCGTTACGTGGGATGGCTACACCTTC.

The chain employs TRBV11-3 and TRBJ2-5; 7 nucleotides align to TRBD1. The assigned J gene may be wrong: the sequence end matches TRBJ2-7 better. The CDR3 covers 14 residues. Germline loops: CDR1 SGHNT, CDR2 YENEEA. CDR3 loop: CASSAPGQTYEQYF. CDR3 bases: TGTGCCAGCAGCGCACCGGGACAGACCTACGAGCAGTACTTC.

This clonotype has at least ten counts. The chain employs TRBV19 and TRBJ1-3; no reliable D call. Deletions cut 7 bases from V and 2 bases from J, with 12 bases between. The CDR3 runs to 14 residues. CDR1 is LNHDA, CDR2 SQIVND, per germline (reference sequence). In DNA, the CDR3 is TGTGCCAGTACCTATACCGGGACTGGAAACACCATATATTTT. It codes for CASTYTGTGNTIYF.

About this clonotype: This clone may be a read error of a much larger clone one base away. This CDR3 fails to terminate in the conserved phenylalanine or tryptophan, so it likely reflects a read error. The V call is TRBV10-3, the J call TRBJ1-3; 7 bases line up with TRBD1. V dropped 10 bases and J dropped 0; count of bases not matched to a gene: 6. CDR1 and CDR2 from the germline V gene are ENHRY and SYGVKD. The CDR3 extends over 14 amino acids. The DNA for the CDR3 is TGTGCCAGCAGGGGGGGCAGCTCTGGAAACACCATATATTCT. This translates into CASRGGSSGNTIYS.

This sequence joins TRBV20-1 and TRBJ1-2, with D hard to call. Germline V CDR1 and CDR2: DFQATT, SNEGSKA (reference sequence). CDR3 size: 12 residues. Trimming cost V 3 bases and J 4 bases, with 9 bases left between them. CDR3 DNA sequence: TGCAGTGCTAGTGCATCGGGCTATGGCTACACCTTC. Translating it yields CSASASGYGYTF.

This clonotype came up many times. The chain joins TRBV5-1 to TRBJ2-5, with D tentatively TRBD1 (6 bases). The ends were cut back, 3 bases at V and 7 bases at J, with 19 bases in the middle. The CDR3 sequence is 15 residues long. Germline V gives CDR1 SGHRS, CDR2 YFSETQ. In DNA, the CDR3 is TGCGCCAGCAGCTCGACCCCTACAGGGCCCAGGACCCAGTACTTC. It codes for CASSSTPTGPRTQYF.

This clonotype was found many times. The chain employs TRBV12-3 or TRBV12-4 and TRBJ2-2, with a tentative D call TRBD2 (7 bases). The CDR3 is 14 residues long. V gave up 10 bases and J gave up 3 bases, with 15 bases separating them. For the CDR3, the DNA is TGTGCCACCTCTGCGGGGGCCGACACCGGGGAGCTGTTTTTT. As protein: CATSAGADTGELFF.

Written as DNA, the CDR3 is TGTGCCAGCAGCTTAGTGAGGGACAGGGCTATTGAGCAGTTCTTC. This encodes CASSLVRDRAIEQFF. The chain employs TRBV7-8 and TRBJ2-1; TRBD1 matches at 9 bases. With V trimmed by 1 base and J by 9 bases, 7 bases remained unmatched. Germline V CDR1 and CDR2: SGHVS, FQNEAQ. CDR3 length: 15 residues.

Many counts were recorded for this clonotype. The chain carries TRBV6-5 and TRBJ2-7; D is perhaps TRBD1 or TRBD2 (5 bases each). Trimming shortened V by 5 bases and J by 2 bases, and 10 bases separated the two germline ends. The CDR3 is made up of 13 amino acids. Germline loops: CDR1 MNHEY, CDR2 SVGAGI. The CDR3 spells CASSPRGPYEQYF. The CDR3, as DNA: TGTGCCAGCAGTCCCCGGGGCCCCTACGAGCAGTACTTC.

The chain couples TRBV25-1 to TRBJ1-5, with D unclear. Trimming left V 4 bases short and J 6 bases short, with 16 bases between. This CDR3 has 15 amino acids. Per germline, CDR1 MGHDK and CDR2 SYGVNS. The CDR3 protein is CASSGRTKRAQPQHF. As DNA, the CDR3 is TGTGCCAGCAGTGGACGGACCAAACGGGCTCAGCCCCAGCATTTT.

The rearrangement links TRBV10-3 to TRBJ2-5; 9 bases map to TRBD1. CDR3 length: 16 amino acids. The V gene's germline CDR1 is ENHRY and CDR2 SYGVKD. J was trimmed by 0 bases and V by 3 bases; bases with no gene match: 5. CDR3 protein: CAISDGQGTYQETQYF. CDR3 DNA sequence: TGTGCCATCAGTGATGGACAGGGGACGTACCAAGAGACCCAGTACTTC.

The chain employs TRBV6-6 and TRBJ2-7; 9 bases map to TRBD1. The CDR3 runs 12 residues. V was pared by 8 bases and J by 5 bases, with 4 bases of the junction left unmatched. CDR1 is MNHNY, CDR2 SVGAGI, per germline (reference sequence). The CDR3 spells CASFTGGHEQYF. CDR3 sequence (DNA): TGTGCCAGCTTTACAGGGGGCCACGAGCAGTACTTC.

This sequence joins TRBV11-2 and TRBJ2-3; 9 bases agree with TRBD1. CDR1 is SGHAT and CDR2 is FQNNGV in the germline V gene. This CDR3 region has 14 residues. The J segment lost 9 bases and the V segment lost 2 bases, leaving 6 bases of the junction unmatched. CDR3 residues: CASSLLTGGSTQYF. CDR3 bases: TGTGCCAGCAGCTTATTGACAGGGGGTAGCACGCAGTATTTT.

This clonotype was observed a handful of times. The chain employs TRBV7-9 and TRBJ2-1; D remains unclear. The CDR3 covers 15 residues. Germline CDR1 and CDR2: SEHNR and FQNEAQ (reference sequence). Trimming stripped 3 bases from V and 9 bases from J, with 18 bases between. The CDR3 DNA is TGTGCCAGCAGCTTTGGGCCCCTAGAAGGCAGTGAGCAGTTCTTC. The encoded protein is CASSFGPLEGSEQFF.